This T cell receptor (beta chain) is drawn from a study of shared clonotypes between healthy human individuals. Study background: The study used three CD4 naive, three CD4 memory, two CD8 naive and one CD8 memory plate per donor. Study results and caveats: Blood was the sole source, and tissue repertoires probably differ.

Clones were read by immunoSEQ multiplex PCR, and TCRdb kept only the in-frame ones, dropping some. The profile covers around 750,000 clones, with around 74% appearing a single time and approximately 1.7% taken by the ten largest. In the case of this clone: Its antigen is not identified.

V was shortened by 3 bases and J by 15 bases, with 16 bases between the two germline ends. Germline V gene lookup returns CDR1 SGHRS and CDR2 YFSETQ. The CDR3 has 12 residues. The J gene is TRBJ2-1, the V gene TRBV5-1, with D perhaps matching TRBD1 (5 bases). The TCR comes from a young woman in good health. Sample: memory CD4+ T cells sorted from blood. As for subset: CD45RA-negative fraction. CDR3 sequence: CASSSDNLVRFF. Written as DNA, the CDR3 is TGCGCCAGCAGCTCGGACAACCTCGTGCGGTTCTTC.